This TCR beta chain was retrieved from a study of T cells in Graves' hyperthyroidism and ophthalmopathy. Notes on this clonotype: One junction end disagrees with the germline gene, perhaps due to a read error.

The CDR3 regions of TCR beta were amplified from RNA transcripts. The study used the HTBI primer set for a first-round RT-PCR of the TCR CDR3. Each CDR3 protein gets one entry after TCRdb re-called the multiplex PCR reads with MiXCR. The sample shows 600,000 to 700,000 distinct CDR3 sequences, 14% to 15% of them seen only once. The TCR was taken from a woman aged 35 to 49 with Graves' ophthalmopathy. Source material: blood.

The CDR3 protein is CAISWGTGYNQPQHF. CDR3 sequence (DNA): TGCGCCATCAGCTGGGGGACAGGTTACAATCAGCCCCAGCATTTT. The chain uses TRBV5-1 and TRBJ1-5; 8 bases fit TRBD1. The CDR3 has 15 residues. Germline V gives CDR1 SGHRS, CDR2 YFSETQ. Looking up the rest from reference TRBV5-1 and TRBJ1-5 gives the full variable domain: KAGVTQTPRYLIKTRGQQVTLSCSPISGHRSVSWYQQTPGQGLQFLFEYFSETQRNKGNFPGRFSGRQFSNSRSEMNVSTLELGDSALYLCAISWGTGYNQPQHFGDGTRLSIL.